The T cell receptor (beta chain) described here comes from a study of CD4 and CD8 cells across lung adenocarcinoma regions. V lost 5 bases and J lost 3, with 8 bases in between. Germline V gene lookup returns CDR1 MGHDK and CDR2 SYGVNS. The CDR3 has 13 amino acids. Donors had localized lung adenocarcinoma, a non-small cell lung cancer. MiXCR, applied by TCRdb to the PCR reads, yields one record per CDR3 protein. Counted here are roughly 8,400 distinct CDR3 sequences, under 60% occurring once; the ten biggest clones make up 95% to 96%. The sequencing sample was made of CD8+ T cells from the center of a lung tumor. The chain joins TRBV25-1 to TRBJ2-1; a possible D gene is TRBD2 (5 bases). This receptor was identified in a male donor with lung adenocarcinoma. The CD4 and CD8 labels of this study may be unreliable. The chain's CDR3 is CASSFGVYNEQFF. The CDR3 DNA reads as TGTGCCAGCAGTTTCGGGGTCTACAATGAGCAGTTCTTC.